This T cell receptor (beta chain) emerged from a study of OX40 agonist ivuxolimab in advanced cancers. Study findings and constraints: Some nonresponders likewise displayed low normalized T-cell clonal expansion.

Trimming took off 0 bases at V and 2 bases at J, with 11 bases between the two ends. Germline lookup yields CDR1 KGHSH and CDR2 LQKENI. The CDR3 extends over 16 amino acids. Using immunoSEQ multiplex PCR, the repertoire was profiled, and TCRdb retains in-frame clones only, with some absent. The sample consists of 60,000 to 70,000 clones, approximately 86% of them appearing once. This clone has just a few counts. Its antigen is unidentified. Patients who had autoimmune disease history or got systemic immunosuppression were left out. Sequences were derived from CD4+ or CD8+ T cells sorted from blood, sampled in a trial of the OX40 agonist ivuxolimab. This sequence originates from an adult with an advanced solid tumor such as melanoma, head and neck, liver or kidney cancer. V and J are TRBV18 and TRBJ2-1; no clear D. In DNA form, the CDR3 reads TGTGCCAGCTCACCACCGGCCCGTGGGGCCTACAATGAGCAGTTCTTC. This translates into CASSPPARGAYNEQFF.